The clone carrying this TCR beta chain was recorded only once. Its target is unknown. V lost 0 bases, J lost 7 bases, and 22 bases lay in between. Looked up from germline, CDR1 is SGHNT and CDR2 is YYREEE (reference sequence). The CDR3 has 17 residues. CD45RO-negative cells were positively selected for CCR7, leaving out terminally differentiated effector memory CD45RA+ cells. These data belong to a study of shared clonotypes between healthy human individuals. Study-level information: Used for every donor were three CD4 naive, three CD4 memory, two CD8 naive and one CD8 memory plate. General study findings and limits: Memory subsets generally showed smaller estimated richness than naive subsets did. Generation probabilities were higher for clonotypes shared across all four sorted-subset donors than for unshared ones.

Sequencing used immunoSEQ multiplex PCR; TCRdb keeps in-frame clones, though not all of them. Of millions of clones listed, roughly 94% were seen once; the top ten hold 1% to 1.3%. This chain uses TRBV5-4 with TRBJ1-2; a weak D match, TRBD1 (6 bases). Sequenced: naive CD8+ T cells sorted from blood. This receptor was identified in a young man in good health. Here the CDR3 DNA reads TGTGCCAGCAGCTTGGAATGGGGGCTGGCGGCTATCGGTGGCTACACCTTC. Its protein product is CASSLEWGLAAIGGYTF.